This T cell receptor (beta chain) was found in a study of blood T cell repertoires in COVID-19 (dated by TCRdb to between 2020 and 2021). About the investigation overall: The collaborator samples originated in the United States, Italy and Spain and spanned the acute and convalescent phases of COVID-19. The material from the prospective study consisted of cDNA or gDNA derived from T cells, B-cell-depleted T cells, or PBMCs. Deeply sampled blood TCRbeta repertoires from subjects exposed to, actively infected with, or recovered from COVID-19 were included in the dataset. The repertoires were made available in a free public database intended to serve as a resource for research on the immune response to SARS-CoV-2. The samples were drawn from the first 160 participants of the ongoing ImmuneRACE study and from 1,254 subjects provided by 6 global collaborators. The sample metadata nearly always contained a de-identified subject ID, COVID-19 status, age in years and sex. Where HLA class I and class II types were available, the types were taken from metadata supplied by the sample provider, not from assay-based typing. Broad study findings and their caveats: Clinical and demographic metadata were provided uncurated, with the amount varying by source and participant.

The CDR3, cysteine through phenylalanine, is 13 amino acids long. Only the CDR3 portion is preserved as DNA: 39 bases, with reading frame beginning at the first base. CDR1 and CDR2 were assigned from the germline V gene as SGHTA and FQGTGA. At the junction V is shortened by 1 base and J by 14 bases, with 12 bases in between. In the prospective study, participants were about 18 to 95 years old, resided in 24 geographic areas of the United States, and were enrolled through a virtual design. To assign participants to cohorts, the prospective study relied on clinical history that participants themselves reported in a screening survey and a study questionnaire. Recovered participants in ImmuneRACE Cohort 3 were defined as having two consecutive negative NP/OP PCR tests, clearance from a healthcare professional, or resolution of symptoms. In the prospective study, mobile phlebotomists collected whole blood, serum and a nasopharyngeal or oropharyngeal swab from each participant. Additional blood draws and questionnaires over an approximately 2-month period could optionally be provided by prospective study participants. Prospective study blood samples were shipped either frozen or at room temperature before DNA extraction.

The immunoSEQ Assay, a bias-controlled multiplex PCR, was used to amplify TCRbeta CDR3 regions from genomic DNA. The study's own analysis went as follows. Within the assay, amplification of reference gene primers was used to estimate how many nucleated cells each sample contained. To quantify the absolute abundance of each unique TCRbeta CDR3 rearrangement, sequence reads were collapsed and filtered. Productive Simpson clonality was computed per sample as the square root of Simpson's diversity index over productive rearrangements. TCRdb limited this immuneACCESS table to in-frame rearrangements with V and J called. A share of clones is missing; checked studies link under half to unresolved V genes, and the rest is unexplained. V and J calls and clone size are those listed in that table; D and trimming were worked out from the DNA. The sample table holds around 190,000 clones, of which approximately 84% were seen once. The top ten clonotypes cover approximately 3% of the sample.

Of note for this clone: It lacks a known antigen. Per-base qualities were not stored, and no clone one base away is much larger.

The source is a woman aged 25 to 45 who had recovered from COVID-19. The rearrangement joined TRBV7-3 to TRBJ1-6; no D gene can be assigned with confidence. Sequencing was done on a sample of PBMCs or T cells enriched from blood (not recorded which). For the CDR3, the sequence is CASSLRAHGALHF. The base sequence is TGTGCCAGCAGCTTAAGGGCCCATGGCGCCCTCCACTTT.